Listed here are 2 T cell receptor beta chains from one sample, sequenced in a study of early T cells in non-severe SARS-CoV-2 infection. TCRdb reanalysed the 5' RACE reads using MiXCR and keeps one entry per CDR3 protein. The sample has roughly 40,000 distinct CDR3 sequences, 4.5% to 5% seen once. Sequenced sample: whole blood. All receptors derive from an adult who was a healthcare worker with PCR-confirmed SARS-CoV-2 infection or an uninfected control (not recorded which).

This clonotype was counted at least ten times. CDR3 sequence reads: CASSLGGYNQPQHF. Written as DNA, the CDR3 is TGTGCCAGCAGCTTAGGGGGCTACAATCAGCCCCAGCATTTT. This chain joins TRBV5-4 and TRBJ1-5; 7 bases agree with TRBD1. Per germline, CDR1 SGHNT and CDR2 YYREEE (reference sequence). The V segment lost 2 bases and the J segment 3 bases; nucleotides outside the gene matches: 2. The CDR3 runs 14 residues.

The chain has TRBV2 and TRBJ1-5; D call uncertain. The CDR3 is 12 residues long. The germline gives CDR1 SNHLY, CDR2 FYNNEI. V was pared by 6 bases and J by 4 bases, with 7 bases between. For the CDR3, the DNA is TGTGCCAGCAGGGGGTGGAATCAGCCCCAGCATTTT. This sequence encodes CASRGWNQPQHF.